These 32 T cell receptor beta chains originate from one sample sequenced in a study of T cell repertoires in cytomegalovirus infection. The antigens for these receptors are not known. TCRdb independently ran MiXCR on the reads; one entry per CDR3 protein. The table lists roughly 570,000 distinct CDR3 sequences, roughly 42% of them singletons. The sequences come from cultured PBMCs, collected from culture after CMV antigen stimulation. All receptors come from a human donor in good health (CMV status not recorded). Some clones in this sample may be carry-over from other donors' samples.

The V gene is TRBV5-3, the J gene TRBJ1-1, with 8 bases that match TRBD1. TRBV5-3 is treated as an ORF (open reading frame) with a function not yet certain. The CDR3 covers 16 residues. Germline trimming cut 8 bases from V and 4 bases from J; bases unmatched to any gene: 16. The DNA of the CDR3 is TGTGCCAGCAGCCCGGGACAGGTTGCGGGGCCCACTGAAGCTTTCTTT. Translated, it gives CASSPGQVAGPTEAFF.

This chain joins TRBV6-1 and TRBJ1-5; D is possibly TRBD1 (6 bases). The CDR3 spans 16 residues. The V gene lost 7 bases and the J gene lost 6 bases, with 22 bases spanning the gap. Germline CDR1 reads MNHNS; CDR2 reads SASEGT. The CDR3 nucleotides read TGTGCCAGCACTAGAATTGGGGCAGGGGTGAGTCAGCCCCAGCATTTT. Protein product: CASTRIGAGVSQPQHF.

The chain couples TRBV20-1 to TRBJ2-7, with no clear D. V lost 5 bases and J 2 bases, leaving 19 bases between the germline ends. CDR1 is DFQATT and CDR2 is SNEGSKA in the germline V gene (reference sequence). The CDR3 length is 15 residues. The CDR3 DNA is TGCAGTGCTCAACACGGGCATATGGGCACCTACGAGCAGTACTTC. This encodes CSAQHGHMGTYEQYF.

This clonotype was seen only a few times. The CDR3 DNA reads as TGTGCCAGCAGCTCGCTAGCGGGGGGGCCAGGGACCCAGTACTTC. It specifies CASSSLAGGPGTQYF. The V call is TRBV12-3 or TRBV12-4, the J call TRBJ2-5; 12 bases fit TRBD2. The V gene end was trimmed by 6 bases and the J gene end by 7 bases; junction bases not matched to a gene: 9. The CDR3 runs 15 residues.

This clonotype turned up a few times. The gene calls are TRBV12-3 or TRBV12-4 and TRBJ1-6; tentatively, D is TRBD1 (5 bases). V was cut by 0 bases and J by 10 bases, with 10 bases left in between. The CDR3 extends over 14 amino acids. CDR3 DNA: TGTGCCAGCAGTTTAGCAGGGGTCGGATCACCCCTCCACTTT. Its translation is CASSLAGVGSPLHF.

V is TRBV11-2 and J is TRBJ2-2; the D is unclear. CDR1 and CDR2 from the germline V gene are SGHAT and FQNNGV. The CDR3 has 14 amino acids. V was trimmed by 2 bases and J by 7 bases, leaving 11 bases between them. The DNA of the CDR3 is TGTGCCAGCAGCTTACGGCCCCGCGGCGGGGAGCTGTTTTTT. Amino acid sequence: CASSLRPRGGELFF.

This clonotype appeared a few times. The chain is built from TRBV5-4 and TRBJ2-3; no firm D call. The CDR3 extends over 15 amino acids. Germline CDR1 is SGHNT and CDR2 is YYREEE (reference sequence). Deletions cut 2 bases from V and 4 bases from J, with 14 bases between. CDR3 in DNA: TGTGCCAGCAGCTTTGCCCCCGTCTCGCCAGATACGCAGTATTTT. It is translated as CASSFAPVSPDTQYF.

V is TRBV19 and J is TRBJ1-3; D remains unclear. CDR3 length: 15 residues. Deletions cut 7 bases from V and 2 bases from J, with 15 bases between. Per the germline V gene, CDR1 is LNHDA and CDR2 is SQIVND (reference sequence). For the CDR3, the DNA is TGTGCCAGTACCGACGTCTCAGGAACTGGAAACACCATATATTTT. Translation: CASTDVSGTGNTIYF.

This clonotype came up a few times. The J gene is TRBJ2-3, the V gene TRBV24-1; D is ambiguous. Germline values: CDR1 KGHDR, CDR2 SFDVKD. The CDR3 extends over 15 amino acids. Trimming took off 3 bases at V and 4 bases at J, with 13 bases between the two ends. Here the CDR3 DNA reads TGTGCCACCAGTGATCGCGTCCACACGGCAGATACGCAGTATTTT. Protein: CATSDRVHTADTQYF.

This rearrangement joins TRBV6-1 to TRBJ2-7; 10 positions match TRBD1. CDR1 and CDR2 from the germline V gene are MNHNS and SASEGT. The junction had 5 bases not matched to a gene; V was cut back by 4 bases and J by 5 bases. The CDR3 has 14 amino acids. The CDR3 sequence is CASSAWGTGDEQYF. In DNA form, the CDR3 reads TGTGCCAGCAGTGCCTGGGGGACAGGGGACGAGCAGTACTTC.

The rearrangement uses TRBV6-5 and TRBJ1-1; 8 bases line up with TRBD1. Germline lookup yields CDR1 MNHEY and CDR2 SVGAGI. Losses at the gene ends were 6 bases for V and 5 bases for J; bases not matched to a gene: 14. CDR3 length equals 16 residues. The CDR3: CASRAGQALIETEAFF. CDR3 DNA: TGTGCCAGCAGGGCGGGACAGGCCTTAATTGAGACTGAAGCTTTCTTT.

The chain links TRBV5-1 to TRBJ1-1; D is possibly TRBD1 (5 bases). This CDR3 is 13 amino acids long. Trimming left V 4 bases short and J 6 bases short, with 13 bases between. CDR1 is SGHRS, CDR2 YFSETQ, per germline. CDR3 loop: CASSAAGISEAFF. CDR3 DNA: TGCGCCAGCAGCGCTGCAGGGATTTCTGAAGCTTTCTTT. The full variable domain, rest sourced from reference TRBV5-1 and TRBJ1-1, is KAGVTQTPRYLIKTRGQQVTLSCSPISGHRSVSWYQQTPGQGLQFLFEYFSETQRNKGNFPGRFSGRQFSNSRSEMNVSTLELGDSALYLCASSAAGISEAFFGQGTRLTVV.

CDR3 residues: CASSPGGGERSYEQYF. Here the CDR3 DNA reads TGTGCCAGCAGCCCGGGGGGGGGCGAGCGGTCCTACGAGCAGTACTTC. This sequence joins TRBV5-4 and TRBJ2-7, with TRBD2 matching over 8 bases. In germline, CDR1 is SGHNT, CDR2 YYREEE (reference sequence). J gave up 1 base and V 4 bases, and 10 bases lay outside the gene matches. The CDR3 sequence is 16 residues long.

The chain's CDR3 is CASSSWGTGNRQPQHF. The CDR3 coding sequence is TGTGCCAGCAGTAGTTGGGGGACAGGGAACAGGCAGCCCCAGCATTTT. The gene calls are TRBV27 and TRBJ1-5, with 9 bases aligning to TRBD1. Germline V gene lookup returns CDR1 MNHEY and CDR2 SMNVEV (reference sequence). V shed 5 bases and J 7 bases; nucleotides not matched to a gene: 12. The CDR3 has 16 amino acids.

The CDR3 sequence: CASSLIGSGTPQQYF. For the CDR3, the DNA is TGTGCCAGCAGCTTAATCGGAAGCGGTACACCCCAGCAGTACTTC. The V and J genes are TRBV7-7 and TRBJ2-5, with D maybe TRBD2 (5 bases). The length of the CDR3 is 15 residues. Germline values: CDR1 SSHAT, CDR2 FNYEAQ (reference sequence). V dropped 2 bases and J dropped 11 bases, with 21 bases sitting between them.

This clonotype occurred many times. The rearrangement uses TRBV7-2 and TRBJ1-6; 8 bases match TRBD1. The germline CDR1 and CDR2 sequences are SGHTA and FQGNSA. With V trimmed by 3 bases and J by 7 bases, 5 bases remained unmatched. There are 15 residues in the CDR3. The CDR3 DNA reads TGTGCCAGCAGCTTCCAGGGGGCGTTGAATTCACCCCTCCACTTT. This codes for CASSFQGALNSPLHF.

V usage is TRBV28 and J usage is TRBJ2-7, with D perhaps matching TRBD1 or TRBD2 (5 bases each). CDR3 length equals 15 residues. Germline values: CDR1 MDHEN, CDR2 SYDVKM. V lost 4 bases and J lost 3, with 16 bases in between. The CDR3 reads CASSYTRDGNYEQYF. The CDR3 DNA sequence: TGTGCCAGCAGTTATACAAGGGACGGAAACTACGAGCAGTACTTC.

This clonotype turned up a few times. The V and J genes are TRBV6-8 and TRBJ2-2; D remains ambiguous. V dropped 2 bases and J dropped 0 bases, with 4 bases sitting between them. The CDR3 totals 14 residues. The germline CDR1 and CDR2 sequences are MNHGY and SAAAGT. CDR3 bases: TGTGCCAGCAGTTACGGGGCGAACACCGGGGAGCTGTTTTTT. Protein: CASSYGANTGELFF.

V gene TRBV7-6 combines with J gene TRBJ2-3; tentative D call: TRBD2 (5 bases). V was cut by 0 bases and J by 6 bases, with 7 bases left in between. From germline, CDR1 is SGHVS and CDR2 FNYEAQ. This CDR3 is built from 13 residues. CDR3: CASSLARVDTQYF. The CDR3 DNA reads TGTGCCAGCAGCTTAGCGCGGGTGGATACGCAGTATTTT.

Only a few counts were recorded for this clonotype. V gene TRBV15 combines with J gene TRBJ2-7, with no clear D. Germline V gives CDR1 LNHNV, CDR2 YYDKDF (reference sequence). This CDR3 spans 15 amino acids. Trimming cost V 1 base and J 3 bases, with 13 bases left between them. CDR3 amino acids: CATSRAPGLFYEQYF. In DNA, the CDR3 is TGTGCCACCAGCAGAGCCCCGGGCCTTTTCTACGAGCAGTACTTC.

The rearrangement links TRBV30 to TRBJ1-1; no clear D gene. The CDR3 contains 13 residues. Germline CDR1 is GTSNPN and CDR2 is SVGIG (reference sequence). V was pared by 4 bases and J by 1 base, with 10 bases between. CDR3 amino acids: CAWTEYSNTEAFF. The CDR3 coding sequence is TGTGCCTGGACTGAGTATTCGAACACTGAAGCTTTCTTT.

This clonotype was observed a few times. The gene calls are TRBV28 and TRBJ2-3; D tentatively fits TRBD1 or TRBD2 (5 bases each). Germline CDR1 MDHEN, CDR2 SYDVKM. Trimming took 7 bases from V and 4 from J, leaving 18 bases between them. The length of the CDR3 is 15 residues. CDR3: CASTPTTWDPDTQYF. CDR3 DNA sequence: TGTGCCAGCACTCCGACAACTTGGGACCCAGATACGCAGTATTTT.

This sequence joins TRBV7-9 and TRBJ2-6; perhaps TRBD2 as D (6 bases). This CDR3 region has 16 residues. Germline CDR1 reads SEHNR; CDR2 reads FQNEAQ (reference sequence). V was shortened by 5 bases and J by 2 bases, with 13 bases between the two germline ends. The CDR3 DNA follows: TGTGCCAGCAGCCCGCTACTAGCTGCTGGGGCCAACGTCCTGACTTTC. Translation: CASSPLLAAGANVLTF.

V and J are TRBV5-4 and TRBJ2-1; D assignment may be TRBD1 or TRBD2 (6 bases each). The CDR3 extends over 14 amino acids. The V gene lost 6 bases and the J gene lost 3 bases, with 13 bases spanning the gap. Germline V gene data show CDR1 as SGHNT and CDR2 as YYREEE (reference sequence). CDR3 bases: TGTGCCAGCACCCCACAGGGAGGCTACAATGAGCAGTTCTTC. It yields the protein CASTPQGGYNEQFF. Based on the CDR3 plus reference TRBV5-4 and TRBJ2-1, the full variable domain is ETGVTQSPTHLIKTRGQQVTLRCSSQSGHNTVSWYQQALGQGPQFIFQYYREEENGRGNFPPRFSGLQFPNYSSELNVNALELDDSALYLCASTPQGGYNEQFFGPGTRLTVL.

This clonotype was recorded a few times. This sequence joins TRBV29-1 and TRBJ1-1; 8 nucleotides agree with TRBD1. Trimming removed 7 bases from V and 1 base from J; junction bases left unmatched: 14. CDR1 and CDR2 from the germline V gene are SQVTM and ANQGSEA. The CDR3 is 16 amino acids. This CDR3 is CSAPRRDRWGNTEAFF. DNA of the CDR3: TGCAGCGCCCCTAGGAGGGACAGGTGGGGGAACACTGAAGCTTTCTTT. The whole variable domain, filled in from reference TRBV29-1 and TRBJ1-1, reads SAVISQKPSRDICQRGTSLTIQCQVDSQVTMMFWYRQQPGQSLTLIATANQGSEATYESGFVIDKFPISRPNLTFSTLTVSNMSPEDSSIYLCSAPRRDRWGNTEAFFGQGTRLTVV.

This chain uses TRBV20-1 with TRBJ2-5; D possibly matches TRBD1 or TRBD2 (5 bases each). With 8 bases removed from V and 0 bases from J, the gap between germline ends came to 19 bases. The V gene's germline CDR1 is DFQATT and CDR2 SNEGSKA (reference sequence). The CDR3 extends over 15 amino acids. The CDR3 sequence is CSSSRGPLHQETQYF. The DNA for the CDR3 is TGCAGTTCCTCCCGGGGACCCCTCCACCAAGAGACCCAGTACTTC.

The gene calls are TRBV6-5 and TRBJ1-1; tentative D call: TRBD1 (5 bases). Germline lookup yields CDR1 MNHEY and CDR2 SVGAGI. The CDR3 runs 12 residues. With 5 bases removed from V and 4 bases from J, the gap between germline ends came to 8 bases. The DNA for the CDR3 is TGTGCCAGCAGTACCGGGGCCACTGAAGCTTTCTTT. Translated, it gives CASSTGATEAFF.

This clonotype was seen only a few times. V gene TRBV6-1 combines with J gene TRBJ2-1, with D maybe TRBD2 (7 bases). The CDR3 loop spans 16 amino acids. V lost 2 bases, J lost 7 bases, and 18 bases lay in between. Germline V CDR1 and CDR2: MNHNS, SASEGT. The CDR3 DNA reads TGTGCCAGCAGTGAAAGAATGAGGGGGGGCCGTAATGAGCAGTTCTTC. Its protein is CASSERMRGGRNEQFF.

This clonotype has a handful of counts. With a much larger clone just one base away, this may be a read error. This chain joins TRBV7-4 and TRBJ1-5, with D possibly matching TRBD1 (5 bases). The V end was cut by 4 bases, the J end by 1 base, with 5 bases between. The CDR3 has 13 residues. CDR1 and CDR2 from the germline V gene are SGHVT and SQSDAQ. The CDR3 sequence is CASSWDSNQPQHF. CDR3 nucleotide sequence: TGTGCCAGCAGCTGGGACAGCAATCAGCCCCAGCATTTT.

The table lists this clonotype with a few counts. Written as DNA, the CDR3 is TGTGCCAGCAGTTACTCGCAGATCTTGAACACTGAAGCTTTCTTT. Translating gives CASSYSQILNTEAFF. V and J are TRBV6-2 or TRBV6-3 and TRBJ1-1; no clear D gene. V shed 0 bases and J shed 0 bases, with 8 bases lying between them. Germline assignment: CDR1 MNHEY and CDR2 SVGEGT. CDR3 length: 15 amino acids.

This clonotype was detected a few times. The chain has TRBV7-9 and TRBJ2-1; 11 positions agree with TRBD2. This CDR3 region has 16 residues. The germline CDR1 and CDR2 sequences are SEHNR and FQNEAQ (reference sequence). V shed 5 bases, J shed 8 bases, and the junction held 11 bases outside the gene matches. The chain's CDR3 is CASSILAGGPGDEQFF. In DNA, the CDR3 is TGTGCCAGCAGCATTTTAGCGGGGGGGCCTGGGGATGAGCAGTTCTTC.

CDR3: CASSGEGSPGETQYF. CDR3 DNA sequence: TGCGCCAGCAGCGGCGAAGGGAGTCCGGGGGAGACCCAGTACTTC. The chain joins TRBV5-1 to TRBJ2-5; a weak D match, TRBD2 (5 bases). The V and J ends lost 4 bases and 5 bases respectively, with 18 bases between them. The CDR3 totals 15 residues. In germline, CDR1 is SGHRS, CDR2 YFSETQ. Full variable domain (outside the CDR3, taken from reference TRBV5-1 and TRBJ2-5): KAGVTQTPRYLIKTRGQQVTLSCSPISGHRSVSWYQQTPGQGLQFLFEYFSETQRNKGNFPGRFSGRQFSNSRSEMNVSTLELGDSALYLCASSGEGSPGETQYFGPGTRLLVL.